These 3 T cell receptor beta chains originate from one sample sequenced in a study of shared clonotypes between healthy human individuals. Naivety among CD8 cells was defined by CD45RO negativity and positive CCR7 selection, thereby excluding terminally differentiated effector memory CD45RA+ cells. Generated by immunoSEQ multiplex PCR, the TCRdb table keeps only in-frame clones and is missing some. Here the sample spans some 580,000 clones, 95% to 98% being singletons. The sample taken for sequencing was naive CD8+ T cells sorted from blood. Every receptor here comes from a man aged 25 to 45 in good health.

This chain connects TRBV15 to TRBJ1-5; D gene uncertain. Trimming left V 5 bases short and J 2 bases short, with 10 bases between. Germline CDR1 and CDR2: LNHNV and YYDKDF (reference sequence). This CDR3 contains 14 residues. CDR3 DNA sequence: TGTGCCACCAGCGGTGAACAGCGCAATCAGCCCCAGCATTTT. Its protein product is CATSGEQRNQPQHF.

In nucleotides, the CDR3 is TGCGCCAGCAGCCAGGCGTACCCAGGGTCCACTGAAGCTTTCTTT. Encoded protein: CASSQAYPGSTEAFF. The chain has TRBV4-1 and TRBJ1-1, with a tentative D call TRBD1 (5 bases). This CDR3 comprises 15 residues. Per germline, CDR1 MGHRA and CDR2 YSYEKL. V lost 3 bases, J lost 4 bases, and 15 bases lay in between.

This sequence joins TRBV5-1 and TRBJ1-1, with D possibly being TRBD1 (6 bases). The CDR3 is 16 amino acids. V lost 4 bases and J lost 7, with 23 bases in between. Germline V gene sequence: CDR1 SGHRS, CDR2 YFSETQ. The DNA for the CDR3 is TGCGCCAGCAGCGATAGCACCCACGGGGGGGCCGGTGAAGCTTTCTTT. It is translated as CASSDSTHGGAGEAFF.